This is a list of T cell receptor beta chains from one sample in a study of blood T cell repertoires in COVID-19. Measured with immunoSEQ multiplex PCR; TCRdb has only the in-frame clones, and not every one. The sample holds under 300,000 clones, approximately 90% seen once. Source material: peripheral blood. These receptor sequences come from a woman in her thirties or forties who had recovered from COVID-19. The CDR3 runs from the conserved cysteine through the conserved F or W. A D gene is named only where the DNA matches it firmly. Size is stated for part of the rows, as once, few or many counts, or as a class when the clone is expanded.

cdr3_nt | cdr3_aa | cdr3_length | j_call | d_call | v_call | clone_size
TGTGCCAGCAGCCACCTCCGGGGGCAGCCCCAGCATTTT | CASSHLRGQPQHF | 13 | TRBJ1-5 | - | TRBV3-1/TRBV3-2 | -
TGTGCCGCGGGCCCCCTAGCGTACCCCTACGAGCAGTACTTC | CAAGPLAYPYEQYF | 14 | TRBJ2-7 | - | TRBV24-1 | once
TGCGCCAGCAGCCCCGGACTAGCGGGATGGGGAGGGGAGCTGTTTTTT | CASSPGLAGWGGELFF | 16 | TRBJ2-2 | TRBD2 | TRBV4-3 | once
TGTGCCAGAAGCTTGGCTCTTGGCTACACCTTC | CARSLALGYTF | 11 | TRBJ1-2 | - | TRBV5-3 | -
TGTGCCAGTACTCCCGGGGGCTATGGCTACACCTTC | CASTPGGYGYTF | 12 | TRBJ1-2 | - | TRBV19 | -
TGTGCCAGCAACGCACAGGGTGGCGGGGAGCTGTTTTTT | CASNAQGGGELFF | 13 | TRBJ2-2 | - | TRBV12-3/TRBV12-4 | -
TGCGCCAGCAGCCTCAGGGACTACATACAGAACACCGGGGAGCTGTTTTTT | CASSLRDYIQNTGELFF | 17 | TRBJ2-2 | TRBD2 | TRBV4-3 | -
TGTGCCAGCAGCCCCAGACTAGCGGGAGCTGGCGGGGAGCTGTTTTTT | CASSPRLAGAGGELFF | 16 | TRBJ2-2 | TRBD2 | TRBV5-5 | -
TGCAGCGTTGAAAACCCCGGGGGGGTAACTAATGAAAAACTGTTTTTT | CSVENPGGVTNEKLFF | 16 | TRBJ1-4 | - | TRBV29-1 | -
TGTGCCAGCAGCAACCAACAAGACGCGGGGGACCCACCGCACAATGAGCAGTTCTTC | CASSNQQDAGDPPHNEQFF | 19 | TRBJ2-1 | - | TRBV21-1 | -
TGTGCCAGCAGCTCAACCGGGACAGCTCAAGAGACCCAGTACTTC | CASSSTGTAQETQYF | 15 | TRBJ2-5 | TRBD1 | TRBV5-5 | -
TGCGCCAGCAGCTTGGGGCCAGGGGACCAAGAGACCCAGTACTTC | CASSLGPGDQETQYF | 15 | TRBJ2-5 | - | TRBV5-1 | once
TGCAGTGCCCACAGTATCGGTGGCTACACCTTC | CSAHSIGGYTF | 11 | TRBJ1-2 | - | TRBV20-1 | few
TGTGCCAGCAGCTTAGGGGACACCTCCTATGGCTACACCTTC | CASSLGDTSYGYTF | 14 | TRBJ1-2 | - | TRBV11-3 | -
TGTGCCAGCAGCTCGACAGCAGAGCAGTTCTTC | CASSSTAEQFF | 11 | TRBJ2-1 | - | TRBV5-6 | -
TGTGCCAGCAGCCCCGGGGGCTATGGCTACACCTTC | CASSPGGYGYTF | 12 | TRBJ1-2 | - | TRBV13 | -
TGTGCCAGTACTCTATCCCAAAGCTCTGGAAACACCATATATTTT | CASTLSQSSGNTIYF | 15 | TRBJ1-3 | - | TRBV19 | -
TGTGCCAGCGGCGTAGCGGCTAGCACAGATACGCAGTATTTT | CASGVAASTDTQYF | 14 | TRBJ2-3 | - | TRBV6-6 | once
TGCGCCAGCAGCATTGGACAGGGCACTCAGCCCCAGCATTTT | CASSIGQGTQPQHF | 14 | TRBJ1-5 | TRBD1 | TRBV5-1 | -
TGTGCCAGCAGACGGGGTCCCGGGGCCAACGTCCTGACTTTC | CASRRGPGANVLTF | 14 | TRBJ2-6 | - | TRBV5-6 | -
TGCGCCAGCAGCCAAGATTTGTTGGAGACTAGACCATACAATGAGCAGTTCTTC | CASSQDLLETRPYNEQFF | 18 | TRBJ2-1 | - | TRBV4-3 | -
TGTGCCAGCAGCTTACGGGGGGGCTCCTACAATGAGCAGTTCTTC | CASSLRGGSYNEQFF | 15 | TRBJ2-1 | TRBD2 | TRBV7-8 | -